A selection of T cell receptor beta chains follows, all from one sample in a study of cytomegalovirus exposure and HLA in healthy donors. Sequenced by immunoSEQ multiplex PCR; TCRdb stores in-frame clones only, minus some. The data show roughly 110,000 clones, approximately 60% seen once. The specimen was PBMCs. Source of these receptors: a woman aged 25 to 39 in good health and CMV-seronegative. The CDR3 runs from the conserved cysteine through the conserved F or W. A D gene is named only where the DNA matches it firmly. Size tells how often a clone was seen (once, few, many) or the class of an expanded clone, and some rows leave it out.

D gene	V gene	J gene	clone size	CDR3 DNA	CDR3 protein
.	TRBV29-1	TRBJ1-1	.	TGCAGCGTACCCGGGACACAGAACACTGAAGCTTTCTTT	CSVPGTQNTEAFF
.	TRBV6-6	TRBJ2-5	.	TGTGCCAGCAGTTACGGAACTAGTTGGGGGACCCAGTACTTC	CASSYGTSWGTQYF
.	TRBV7-9	TRBJ2-1	few	TGTGCCAGCAGCTTAGGGCAGGGTGTAGGCAATGAGCAGTTCTTC	CASSLGQGVGNEQFF
.	TRBV9	TRBJ1-2	.	TGTGCCAGCAGCGTAGGGCAGGGTGGCTATGGCTACACCTTC	CASSVGQGGYGYTF
.	TRBV7-2	TRBJ2-1	once	TGTGCCAGCAGCTCCCTCAGACTAGAGGGTGAGCAGTTCTTC	CASSSLRLEGEQFF
TRBD1	TRBV29-1	TRBJ2-5	.	TGCAGCGTTGAAGATGGGGGCAGGACAGGGAACAGAGAGACCCAGTACTTC	CSVEDGGRTGNRETQYF
.	TRBV2	TRBJ2-2	.	TGTGCCAGCTCGGTTTTGCGGGGAAACACCGGGGAGCTGTTTTTT	CASSVLRGNTGELFF
TRBD2	TRBV5-3	TRBJ2-7	.	TGTGCCAGAAGCCCCGGGACTAGCGGGAGGGCCCTCAGCTACGAGCAGTACTTC	CARSPGTSGRALSYEQYF
.	TRBV7-8	TRBJ1-3	.	TGTGCCAGCAGCTCCAATCCAGTTGGAAACACCATATATTTT	CASSSNPVGNTIYF
.	TRBV28	TRBJ1-6	.	TGTGCCAGCAGTTTAGGTGACATTGGGGGCTATTCACCCCTCCACTTT	CASSLGDIGGYSPLHF
TRBD2	TRBV6-4	TRBJ2-1	.	TGTGCCAGCAGCAGGACTAGACTCAATGAGCAGTTCTTC	CASSRTRLNEQFF
.	TRBV6-1	TRBJ2-5	.	TGTGCCAGCAGTGTCCCTATCGGACAGAGAGAAGAGACCCAGTACTTC	CASSVPIGQREETQYF
TRBD1	TRBV10-3	TRBJ1-1	few	TGTGCCATCAGCGGAACCAACAGGGGAAGAAGGACTGAAGCTTTCTTT	CAISGTNRGRRTEAFF
TRBD2	TRBV5-1	TRBJ2-1	.	TGCGCCAGCAGCTTGCTGGGACTAGCGGGGGGAAATGAGCAGTTCTTC	CASSLLGLAGGNEQFF
.	TRBV4-2	TRBJ1-4	.	TGTGCCAGCAGCCAAGGAACGGTTATTGATGAGAAACTGTTTTTT	CASSQGTVIDEKLFF
TRBD1	TRBV28	TRBJ2-1	once	TGTGCCAGCAATTTTGTCAGGGGGCCGTTCTTC	CASNFVRGPFF
TRBD1	TRBV5-1	TRBJ2-7	.	TGCGCCAGCAGTTTGGATGGGACAGGGGCCTACGAGCAGTACTTC	CASSLDGTGAYEQYF
TRBD1	TRBV6-6	TRBJ2-7	once	TGTGCCAGCAGTTACGACAGGGGGCTTTACGAGCAGTACTTC	CASSYDRGLYEQYF
.	TRBV10-1	TRBJ2-7	.	TGCGCCAGCAGTGAGACCCTAGCGTTCAACGAGCAGTACTTC	CASSETLAFNEQYF
TRBD2	TRBV4-3	TRBJ2-1	.	TGCGCCAGCAGCCAATTACTAGCGGGAGGCGGGGATGAGCAGTTCTTC	CASSQLLAGGGDEQFF
.	TRBV2	TRBJ2-1	.	TGTGCCAGCACCCAATTTCAAGGGGCCTACAATGAGCAGTTCTTC	CASTQFQGAYNEQFF
TRBD1	TRBV5-1	TRBJ2-3	.	TGCGCCAGCAGCTTGGGGGACAGGGATACAGATACGCAGTATTTT	CASSLGDRDTDTQYF
.	TRBV27	TRBJ1-5	few	TGTGCCAGCAGTTCAGGGCTAGGCAATCAGCCCCAGCATTTT	CASSSGLGNQPQHF
TRBD2	TRBV7-6	TRBJ2-1	.	TGTGCCAGCAGCTTAACTAGCGTAGACTACAATGAGCAGTTCTTC	CASSLTSVDYNEQFF
TRBD1	TRBV5-1	TRBJ2-7	.	TGCGCCAGCAGCAACGGCCGACAGGGCTTCGACGAGCAGTACTTC	CASSNGRQGFDEQYF
.	TRBV5-1	TRBJ2-1	.	TGCGCCAGCAGCCACCCGGACAGACACTATGAGCAGTTCTTC	CASSHPDRHYEQFF
TRBD1	TRBV9	TRBJ2-2	.	TGTGCCAGCAGCGTAGGACAGGGAACCGGGGAGCTGTTTTTT	CASSVGQGTGELFF
TRBD1	TRBV7-9	TRBJ1-2	.	TGTGCCAGCAGCTCTACAGGGGGATATAACTATGGCTACACCTTC	CASSSTGGYNYGYTF
TRBD1	TRBV19	TRBJ1-2	.	TGTGCCAGCCACAGGGGGGCCTGGGGCTACACCTTC	CASHRGAWGYTF
TRBD1	TRBV7-9	TRBJ1-2	.	TGTGCCAGCAGCCCCGGACAGGCTAGGTCGGATGGCTACACCTTC	CASSPGQARSDGYTF
.	TRBV7-2	TRBJ1-1	.	TGTGCCAGCAGCCCGTTCCCAGGGAGGATGCCTGAAGCTTTCTTT	CASSPFPGRMPEAFF
.	TRBV7-9	TRBJ1-1	.	TGTGCCAGCAGCTTAGCCTATCTAAAAACTGAAGCTTTCTTT	CASSLAYLKTEAFF
TRBD1	TRBV2	TRBJ1-5	.	TGTGCCAGCAGCCGGGACAGGGGTAGCAATCAGCCCCAGCATTTT	CASSRDRGSNQPQHF
TRBD1	TRBV4-3	TRBJ2-2	few	TGCGCCAGCAGCCAGGGGACAGGGGTAACCGGGGAGCTGTTTTTT	CASSQGTGVTGELFF
TRBD2	TRBV5-1	TRBJ2-7	few	TGCGCCAGCAGCGCCGGGACTAGCGGGATCTACGAGCAGTACTTC	CASSAGTSGIYEQYF
.	TRBV7-9	TRBJ2-1	.	TGTGCCAGCAGCTTGGGTATGGGGCGATTCGTCAGTGAGCAGTTCTTC	CASSLGMGRFVSEQFF
.	TRBV7-6	TRBJ2-7	.	TGTGCCAGCAGCTTGGGGGACTTCTACGAGCAGTACTTC	CASSLGDFYEQYF
TRBD1	TRBV27	TRBJ1-1	.	TGTGCCAGCGCTCGACAGGGGGCGTGGACTGAAGCTTTCTTT	CASARQGAWTEAFF
.	TRBV6-1	TRBJ2-3	.	TGTGCCAGCGGCAGGGTGAGAGATACGCAGTATTTT	CASGRVRDTQYF
TRBD1	TRBV6-5	TRBJ1-1	.	TGTGCCAGCAGTCGAAACAGGGGGCGTAGGGAAGCTTTCTTT	CASSRNRGRREAFF
.	TRBV7-6	TRBJ2-1	.	TGTGCCAGCAGCTTAGGAGTCGGCAGACTCATGAATGAGCAGTTCTTC	CASSLGVGRLMNEQFF
TRBD2	TRBV2	TRBJ2-5	.	TGTGCCAGCAGTGAGGGGACTAGCCGGGAACAAGAGACCCAGTACTTC	CASSEGTSREQETQYF
TRBD1	TRBV5-6	TRBJ1-4	.	TGTGCCACCCAGTTAGGACAGGGGAGTGAAAAACTGTTTTTT	CATQLGQGSEKLFF
TRBD1	TRBV9	TRBJ1-5	.	TGTGCCAGCAGCACAGACACAGGGGGTGGGCAGCCCCAGCATTTT	CASSTDTGGGQPQHF
TRBD1	TRBV4-3	TRBJ2-5	few	TGCGCCAGCAGCCGGGGACAGGGGTACCAAGAGACCCAGTACTTC	CASSRGQGYQETQYF
.	TRBV7-2	TRBJ2-1	few	TGTGCCAGCAGCCTTAGAGGGAGCACCTACAATGAGCAGTTCTTC	CASSLRGSTYNEQFF
TRBD1	TRBV5-6	TRBJ1-4	.	TGTGCCAGCAGCCTACCGGGACAGGGGGCGGAAAAACTGTTTTTT	CASSLPGQGAEKLFF
.	TRBV28	TRBJ2-7	.	TGTGCCAGCAGTTTATCCCAGGAGGACGAGCAGTACTTC	CASSLSQEDEQYF
.	TRBV2	TRBJ1-2	once	TGTGCCAGCAGTAGACAGCGAGAGACGAACTATGGCTACACCTTC	CASSRQRETNYGYTF
TRBD2	TRBV2	TRBJ2-1	.	TGTGCCAGCGCCACTAGCGGGATTGGGGGGTTCTTC	CASATSGIGGFF
TRBD1	TRBV4-1	TRBJ1-1	.	TGCGCCAGCAGCCCTGGGACAGGGGTGATCACTGAAGCTTTCTTT	CASSPGTGVITEAFF
TRBD2	TRBV19	TRBJ2-7	.	TGTGCCAGTACGAGCGGGGAAACCTACGAGCAGTACTTC	CASTSGETYEQYF
.	TRBV4-2	TRBJ1-1	.	TGTGCCAGCAGCCAAATCCTAAAGATACAAACAGGGCCGAACACTGAAGCTTTCTTT	CASSQILKIQTGPNTEAFF
TRBD1	TRBV7-3	TRBJ1-2	few	TGTGCCAGCAGCTTAACCAGGGGGTCCCCGGATGGCTACACCTTC	CASSLTRGSPDGYTF
TRBD1	TRBV28	TRBJ2-7	.	TGTGCCAGCAGGAGGGACAGTCACTACGAGCAGTACTTC	CASRRDSHYEQYF